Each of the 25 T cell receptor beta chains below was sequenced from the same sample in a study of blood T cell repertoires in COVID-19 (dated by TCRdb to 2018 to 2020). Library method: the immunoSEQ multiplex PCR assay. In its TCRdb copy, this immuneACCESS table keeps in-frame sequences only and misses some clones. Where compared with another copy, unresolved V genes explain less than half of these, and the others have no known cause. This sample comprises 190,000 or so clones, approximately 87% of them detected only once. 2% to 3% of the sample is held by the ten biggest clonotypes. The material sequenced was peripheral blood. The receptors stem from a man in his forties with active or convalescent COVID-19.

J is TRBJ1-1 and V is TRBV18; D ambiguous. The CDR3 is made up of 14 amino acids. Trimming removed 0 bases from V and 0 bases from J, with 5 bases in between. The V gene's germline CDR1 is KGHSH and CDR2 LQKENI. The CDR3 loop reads CASSPPAVNTEAFF. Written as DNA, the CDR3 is TGTGCCAGCTCACCACCGGCGGTGAACACTGAAGCTTTCTTT.

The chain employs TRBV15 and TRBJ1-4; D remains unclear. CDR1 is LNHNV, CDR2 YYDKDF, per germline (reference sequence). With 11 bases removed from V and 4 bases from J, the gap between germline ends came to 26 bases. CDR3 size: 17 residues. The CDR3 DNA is TGTGCCTCCTCTTCCACCCCATTGACTACTGGTAATGAAAAACTGTTTTTT. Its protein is CASSSTPLTTGNEKLFF.

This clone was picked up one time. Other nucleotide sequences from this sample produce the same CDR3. In nucleotides, the CDR3 is TGTGCCTGGAGTGGACAGGGTGATCAGCCCCAGCATTTT. Protein: CAWSGQGDQPQHF. J is TRBJ1-5 and V is TRBV30, with 7 positions matching TRBD1. Germline trimming cut 1 base from V and 5 bases from J; bases unmatched to any gene: 2. Germline CDR1 is GTSNPN and CDR2 is SVGIG (reference sequence). This CDR3 region has 13 residues.

As DNA, the CDR3 is TGCGCCAGCAGCCCCCTACTAGCGGGCAACACCGGGGAGCTGTTTTTT. It is translated as CASSPLLAGNTGELFF. The gene calls are TRBV4-1 and TRBJ2-2, with 9 bases matching TRBD2. The length of the CDR3 is 16 residues. J lost 2 bases, V lost 4 bases, and 5 bases had no gene match. Germline CDR1 is MGHRA and CDR2 is YSYEKL.

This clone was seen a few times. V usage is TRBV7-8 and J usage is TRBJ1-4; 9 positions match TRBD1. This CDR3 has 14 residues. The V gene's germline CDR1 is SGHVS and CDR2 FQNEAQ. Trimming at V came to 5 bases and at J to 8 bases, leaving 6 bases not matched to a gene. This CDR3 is CASSQGQGGEKLFF. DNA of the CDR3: TGTGCCAGCAGCCAGGGACAGGGAGGGGAAAAACTGTTTTTT.

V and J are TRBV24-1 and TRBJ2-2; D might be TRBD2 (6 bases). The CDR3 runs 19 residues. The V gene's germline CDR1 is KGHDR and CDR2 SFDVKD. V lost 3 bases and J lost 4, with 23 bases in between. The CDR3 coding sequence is TGTGCCACCAGTGATCTAGGCGGGGCCAAGTTGTCGAGCACCGGGGAGCTGTTTTTT. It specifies CATSDLGGAKLSSTGELFF.

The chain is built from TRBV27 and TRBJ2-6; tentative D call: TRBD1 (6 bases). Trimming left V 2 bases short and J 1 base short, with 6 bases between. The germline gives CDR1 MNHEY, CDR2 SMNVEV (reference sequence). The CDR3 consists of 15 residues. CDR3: CASSLTGSGANVLTF. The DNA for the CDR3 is TGTGCCAGCAGTTTAACAGGGTCTGGGGCCAACGTCCTGACTTTC. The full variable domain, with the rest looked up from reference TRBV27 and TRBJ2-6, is EAQVTQNPRYLITVTGKKLTVTCSQNMNHEYMSWYRQDPGLGLRQIYYSMNVEVTDKGDVPEGYKVSRKEKRNFPLILESPSPNQTSLYFCASSLTGSGANVLTFGAGSRLTVL.

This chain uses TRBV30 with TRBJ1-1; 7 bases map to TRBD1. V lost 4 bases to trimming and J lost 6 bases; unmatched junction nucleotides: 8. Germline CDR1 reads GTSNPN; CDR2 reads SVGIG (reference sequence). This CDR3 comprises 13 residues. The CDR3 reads CAWTTGRVSEAFF. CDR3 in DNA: TGTGCCTGGACGACAGGGAGAGTATCTGAAGCTTTCTTT. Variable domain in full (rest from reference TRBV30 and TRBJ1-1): SQTIHQWPATLVQPVGSPLSLECTVEGTSNPNLYWYRQAAGRGLQLLFYSVGIGQISSEVPQNLSASRPQDRQFILSSKKLLLSDSGFYLCAWTTGRVSEAFFGQGTRLTVV.

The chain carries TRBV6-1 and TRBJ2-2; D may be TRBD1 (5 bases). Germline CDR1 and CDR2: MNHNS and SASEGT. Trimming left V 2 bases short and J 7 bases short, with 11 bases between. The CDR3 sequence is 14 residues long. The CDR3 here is CASSEPGRGGELFF. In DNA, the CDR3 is TGTGCCAGCAGTGAACCAGGGCGAGGCGGGGAGCTGTTTTTT.

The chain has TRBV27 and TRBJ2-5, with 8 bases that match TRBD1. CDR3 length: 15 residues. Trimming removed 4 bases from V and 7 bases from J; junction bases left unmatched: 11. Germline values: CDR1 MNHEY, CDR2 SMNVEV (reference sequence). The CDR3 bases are TGTGCCAGCAGTTCTCAAGCAGGAGGGACAGGGACCCAGTACTTC. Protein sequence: CASSSQAGGTGTQYF.

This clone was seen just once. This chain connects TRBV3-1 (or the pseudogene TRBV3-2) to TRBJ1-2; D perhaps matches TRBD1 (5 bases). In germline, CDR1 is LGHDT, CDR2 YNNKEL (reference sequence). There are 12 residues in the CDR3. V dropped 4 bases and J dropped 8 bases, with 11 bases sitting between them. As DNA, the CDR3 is TGTGCCAGCAGCCGGTTGCGGGACGGCTACACCTTC. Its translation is CASSRLRDGYTF.

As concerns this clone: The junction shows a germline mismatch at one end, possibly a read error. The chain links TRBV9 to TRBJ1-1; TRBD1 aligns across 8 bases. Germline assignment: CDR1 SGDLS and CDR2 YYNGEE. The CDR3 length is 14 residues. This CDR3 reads CVSSATFGTGEAFF. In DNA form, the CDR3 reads TGTGTCAGCAGCGCCACCTTTGGGACAGGAGAAGCTTTCTTT.

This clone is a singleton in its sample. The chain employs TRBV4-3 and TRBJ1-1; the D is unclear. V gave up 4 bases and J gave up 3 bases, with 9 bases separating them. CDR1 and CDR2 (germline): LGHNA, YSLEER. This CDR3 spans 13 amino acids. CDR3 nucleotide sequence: TGCGCCAGCAGCCCAATCCCAGACACTGAAGCTTTCTTT. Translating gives CASSPIPDTEAFF.

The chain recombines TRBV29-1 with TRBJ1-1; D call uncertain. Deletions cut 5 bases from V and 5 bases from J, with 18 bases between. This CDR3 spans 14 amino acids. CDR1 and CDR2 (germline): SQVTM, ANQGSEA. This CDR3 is CSVSGEGSGTEAFF. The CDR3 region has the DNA TGCAGCGTTTCGGGCGAGGGTTCGGGGACTGAAGCTTTCTTT.

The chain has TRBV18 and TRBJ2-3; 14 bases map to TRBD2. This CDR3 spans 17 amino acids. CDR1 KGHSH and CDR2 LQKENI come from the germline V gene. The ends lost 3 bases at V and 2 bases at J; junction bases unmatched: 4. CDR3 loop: CASSPGLAGAHTDTQYF. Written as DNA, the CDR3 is TGTGCCAGCTCACCGGGACTAGCGGGGGCCCACACAGATACGCAGTATTTT.

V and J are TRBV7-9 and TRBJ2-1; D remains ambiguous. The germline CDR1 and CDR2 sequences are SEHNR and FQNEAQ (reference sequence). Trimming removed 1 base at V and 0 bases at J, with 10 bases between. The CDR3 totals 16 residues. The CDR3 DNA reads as TGTGCCAGCAGCTTAGTCGAATTGAGCTCCTACAATGAGCAGTTCTTC. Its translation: CASSLVELSSYNEQFF. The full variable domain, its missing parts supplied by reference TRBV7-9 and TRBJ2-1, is DTGVSQNPRHKITKRGQNVTFRCDPISEHNRLYWYRQTLGQGPEFLTYFQNEAQLEKSRLLSDRFSAERPKGSFSTLEIQRTEQGDSAMYLCASSLVELSSYNEQFFGPGTRLTVL.

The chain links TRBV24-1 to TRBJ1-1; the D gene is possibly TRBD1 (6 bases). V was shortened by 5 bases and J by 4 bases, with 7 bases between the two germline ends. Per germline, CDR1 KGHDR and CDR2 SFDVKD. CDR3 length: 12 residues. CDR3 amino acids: CATSVTGTEAFF. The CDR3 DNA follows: TGTGCCACCAGTGTGACAGGCACTGAAGCTTTCTTT.

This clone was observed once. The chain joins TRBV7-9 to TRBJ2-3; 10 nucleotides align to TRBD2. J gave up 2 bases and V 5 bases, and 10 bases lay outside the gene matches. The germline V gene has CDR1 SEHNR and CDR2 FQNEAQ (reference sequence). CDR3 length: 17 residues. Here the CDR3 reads CASSSIIAGGNTDTQYF. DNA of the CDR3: TGTGCCAGCAGCAGTATAATAGCGGGGGGCAACACAGATACGCAGTATTTT.

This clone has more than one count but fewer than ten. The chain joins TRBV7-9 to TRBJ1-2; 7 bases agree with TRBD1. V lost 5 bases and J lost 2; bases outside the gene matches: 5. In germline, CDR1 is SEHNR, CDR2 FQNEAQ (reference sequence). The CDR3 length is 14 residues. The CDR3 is CASSAKQGNYGYTF. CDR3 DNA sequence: TGTGCCAGCAGCGCCAAACAGGGGAACTATGGCTACACCTTC.

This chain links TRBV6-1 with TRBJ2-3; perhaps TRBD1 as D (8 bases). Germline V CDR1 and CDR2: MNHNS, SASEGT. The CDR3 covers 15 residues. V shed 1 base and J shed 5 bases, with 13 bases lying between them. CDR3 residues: CASSEEQGGEDTQYF. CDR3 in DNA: TGTGCCAGCAGTGAAGAACAGGGGGGGGAAGATACGCAGTATTTT.

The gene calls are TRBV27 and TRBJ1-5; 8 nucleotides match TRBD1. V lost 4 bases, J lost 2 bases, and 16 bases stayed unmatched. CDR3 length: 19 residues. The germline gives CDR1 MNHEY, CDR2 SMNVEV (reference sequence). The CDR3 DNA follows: TGTGCCAGCAGTTGGACAGGGTTTGGTTTTGGGGTTGGCAATCAGCCCCAGCATTTT. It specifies CASSWTGFGFGVGNQPQHF.

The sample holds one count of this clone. The CDR3 here is CAWSKGLSNQPQHF. As DNA, the CDR3 is TGTGCCTGGAGTAAGGGGCTAAGTAATCAGCCCCAGCATTTT. The rearrangement uses TRBV30 and TRBJ1-5, with D perhaps TRBD1 (5 bases). Trimming pared 2 bases from V and 4 bases from J, leaving 12 bases between. Looked up from germline, CDR1 is GTSNPN and CDR2 is SVGIG (reference sequence). This CDR3 comprises 14 residues.

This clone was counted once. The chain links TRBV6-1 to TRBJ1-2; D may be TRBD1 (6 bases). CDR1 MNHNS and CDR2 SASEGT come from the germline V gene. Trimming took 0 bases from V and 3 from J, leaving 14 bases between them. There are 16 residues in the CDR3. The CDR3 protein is CASSEALVRGYYGYTF. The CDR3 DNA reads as TGTGCCAGCAGTGAAGCGCTTGTCAGGGGATACTATGGCTACACCTTC.

The CDR3 nucleotides read TGTGCCAGCAGCTCGGGGACAGATCCCAATGAAAAACTGTTTTTT. Protein sequence: CASSSGTDPNEKLFF. The V gene is TRBV11-2, the J gene TRBJ1-4; the match to TRBD1 covers 7 bases. CDR3 size: 15 residues. Germline V gives CDR1 SGHAT, CDR2 FQNNGV. V shed 4 bases, J shed 5 bases, and the junction held 7 bases outside the gene matches.

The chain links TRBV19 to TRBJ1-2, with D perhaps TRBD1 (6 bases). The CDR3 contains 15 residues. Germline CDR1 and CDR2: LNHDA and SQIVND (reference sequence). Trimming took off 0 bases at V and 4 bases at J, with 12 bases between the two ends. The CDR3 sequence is CASSIDLDSSYGYTF. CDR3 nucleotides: TGTGCCAGTAGTATAGACTTGGACAGCTCCTATGGCTACACCTTC.